Here is one T cell receptor beta chain with its context. The CDR3 is 14 residues long. V trimming: 6 bases; J trimming: 0 bases; junction bases outside the gene matches: 2. Per germline, CDR1 MRHNA and CDR2 SNTAGT. Here immunoSEQ multiplex PCR was the method, and the copy in TCRdb shows in-frame clones only, minus some. Found here are almost 35,000 clones, approximately 91% of them singletons; the top ten hold 3.5% to 5.5%. The record originates from a study of T cell changes during pregnancy in multiple sclerosis. This sample comprised peripheral blood, obtained in the second trimester of pregnancy. This clonotype was obtained from a female donor in good health, enrolled as a control in a pregnancy study. The chain links TRBV6-4 to TRBJ2-1; 7 bases agree with TRBD1. CDR3 region: CASSPGGSYNEQFF. CDR3 sequence (DNA): TGTGCCAGCAGCCCAGGGGGCTCCTACAATGAGCAGTTCTTC.